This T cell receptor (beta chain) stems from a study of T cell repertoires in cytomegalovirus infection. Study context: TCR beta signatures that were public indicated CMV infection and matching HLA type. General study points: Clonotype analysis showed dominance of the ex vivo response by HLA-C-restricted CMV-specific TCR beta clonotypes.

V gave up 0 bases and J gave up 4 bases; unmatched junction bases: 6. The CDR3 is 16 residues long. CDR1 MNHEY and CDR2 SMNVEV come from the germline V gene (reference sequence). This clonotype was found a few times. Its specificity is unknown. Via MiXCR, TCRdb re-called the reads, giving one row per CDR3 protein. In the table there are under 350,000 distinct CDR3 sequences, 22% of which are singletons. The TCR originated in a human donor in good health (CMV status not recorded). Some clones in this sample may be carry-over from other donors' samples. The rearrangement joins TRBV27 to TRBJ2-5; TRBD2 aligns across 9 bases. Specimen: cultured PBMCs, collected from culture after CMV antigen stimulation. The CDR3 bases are TGTGCCAGCAGTTTATCGATTAGCGGGAGACGAGAGACCCAGTACTTC. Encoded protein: CASSLSISGRRETQYF.